This is a list of T cell receptor beta chains from one sample in a study of response to subunit inactivated influenza vaccine. TCRdb independently ran MiXCR on the RT-PCR reads; one entry per CDR3 protein. Of about 540,000 distinct CDR3 sequences in the sample, approximately 20% were seen once. The data also belong to a second study, concerning T cells expressing NK-cell markers.

The starting material was CD4+ T cells sorted from PBMCs, obtained 11 to 12 days after vaccination. Every receptor here comes from a man aged 50-59 years who received an inactivated influenza vaccine. CDR3s include the opening cysteine and the closing phenylalanine or tryptophan. A D gene is named only where the DNA matches it firmly. Only some rows state a clone size, as once, few, many or a class for expanded clones.

TRBD1 16 TRBJ2-1 TRBV27 . TGTGCCAGCAGTTTATCGGGGACAGGGGGCGCCGGTGAGCAGTTCTTC CASSLSGTGGAGEQFF
. 15 TRBJ1-2 TRBV12-3/TRBV12-4 few TGTGCCAGCAGTTTAGGTGCGAGCGGGGCAGGAGGCTACACCTTC CASSLGASGAGGYTF
. 17 TRBJ2-4 TRBV5-5 few TGTGCCAGCAGCTCGACCGGGACACAATCCGCCAAAAACATTCAGTACTTC CASSSTGTQSAKNIQYF
. 13 TRBJ2-5 TRBV29-1 few TGCAGCTCCCGGGACGGTACTCAAGAGACCCAGTACTTC CSSRDGTQETQYF
. 11 TRBJ2-2 TRBV2 few TGTGCCAGCAGTAGTTTCGGGGAGCTGTTTTTT CASSSFGELFF
. 14 TRBJ2-5 TRBV15 . TGTGCCACCAGCAGGGCCGGGAGCCAAGAGACCCAGTACTTC CATSRAGSQETQYF
. 12 TRBJ2-5 TRBV29-1 many TGCAGCGTTACGTACCTCCAAGAGACCCAGTACTTC CSVTYLQETQYF
TRBD2 16 TRBJ2-3 TRBV24-1 few TGTGCCACCAGTGATTCGGCTAGCGGGGGGACGGATACGCAGTATTTT CATSDSASGGTDTQYF
TRBD2 16 TRBJ2-2 TRBV20-1 . TGCAGTGCTAGAGTAGCGGGGGGACAACACACCGGGGAGCTGTTTTTT CSARVAGGQHTGELFF
. 16 TRBJ2-1 TRBV4-2 . TGTGCCAGCAGCCAGAGCCGGGACTTCTCCTACAATGAGCAGTTCTTC CASSQSRDFSYNEQFF
. 13 TRBJ2-7 TRBV3-1 few TGTGCCAGCAGCCAAGCGAGACGCTACGAGCAGTACTTC CASSQARRYEQYF
. 13 TRBJ2-1 TRBV6-2/TRBV6-3 . TGTGCCAGCAGTCCATCGAGCGGCAATGAGCAGTTCTTC CASSPSSGNEQFF
. 15 TRBJ1-5 TRBV4-1 many TGCGCCAGCAGCCAACGACAGTTTAGCAATCAGCCCCAGCATTTT CASSQRQFSNQPQHF
TRBD2 17 TRBJ2-3 TRBV4-3 . TGCGCCAGCAGCCAAGGAACTAGCGGGAAGTACACAGATACGCAGAATTTT CASSQGTSGKYTDTQNF
TRBD2 17 TRBJ2-1 TRBV4-2 few TGTGCCAGCAGCCCAGTGGGTACGGGAGGGCCTCGCAATGAGCAGTTCTTC CASSPVGTGGPRNEQFF
. 14 TRBJ1-1 TRBV7-9 once TGTGCCAGCAGCATGGGACGGGTGAACACTGAAGCTTTCTTT CASSMGRVNTEAFF
. 15 TRBJ2-5 TRBV24-1 few TGTGCCACCAGTGGTCCCTCTCACCGCCCAGAGACCCAGTACTTC CATSGPSHRPETQYF
. 13 TRBJ1-1 TRBV29-1 few TGCAGCGTTTATGTGTCCCCTTCAACTGAAGCTTTCTTT CSVYVSPSTEAFF
TRBD1 17 TRBJ2-1 TRBV4-3 few TGCGCCAGCAGCCAAGGGGCCGGGACAGGGGGCTACAATGAGCAGTTCTTC CASSQGAGTGGYNEQFF
TRBD1 14 TRBJ2-5 TRBV18 . TGTGCCAGCTCACCACGACAGGGAGAGGGGACCCAGTACTTC CASSPRQGEGTQYF
. 14 TRBJ2-1 TRBV29-1 . TGCAGCGTTGGACTGCAGGGGGGATCTTGGGAGCAGTTCTTC CSVGLQGGSWEQFF
. 13 TRBJ2-4 TRBV20-1 many TGCAGTGCTATAGACAGGGCCAAAAACATTCAGTACTTC CSAIDRAKNIQYF
. 16 TRBJ1-3 TRBV5-5 many TGTGCCAGCAGCTTGGGGTGGAGGAGCTCTGGAAACACCATATATTTT CASSLGWRSSGNTIYF
TRBD2 13 TRBJ2-5 TRBV29-1 few TGCAGCGCGACTAGCGGGCTGTGGGAGACCCAGTACTTC CSATSGLWETQYF
. 14 TRBJ2-1 TRBV11-2 . TGTGCCAGCAGCTTAGCTGTTCCGACCAATGAGCAGTTCTTC CASSLAVPTNEQFF
. 15 TRBJ1-2 TRBV9 many TGTGCCAGCAGCCCTCAGACTGAAGCTAACTATGGCTACACCTTC CASSPQTEANYGYTF
. 13 TRBJ2-1 TRBV12-3/TRBV12-4 many TGTGCCAGCCTACAGAACCCCCGCAATGAGCAGTTCTTC CASLQNPRNEQFF
. 15 TRBJ1-2 TRBV2 few TGTGCCAGCAGTGAAGCGCGCAGTATCAGCTATGGCTACACCTTC CASSEARSISYGYTF
TRBD1 16 TRBJ2-2 TRBV7-6 few TGTGCCAGCAGCCAAGGGACAGGGGGTATCACCGGGGAGCTGTTTTTT CASSQGTGGITGELFF
. 12 TRBJ1-2 TRBV10-3 . TGTGCCATCAGTACGGCAAACTATGGCTACACCTTC CAISTANYGYTF
TRBD2 15 TRBJ2-3 TRBV20-1 few TGCAGTGGTCTCGGGCTAGCGGGACTCACAGATACGCAGTATTTT CSGLGLAGLTDTQYF
. 15 TRBJ1-6 TRBV2 . TGTGCCAGCAGTCTCGGGGAACCCTATAATTCACCCCTCCACTTT CASSLGEPYNSPLHF
. 12 TRBJ2-5 TRBV29-1 many TGCAGCGTTGAAGATCTGGGAGAGACCCAGTACTTC CSVEDLGETQYF
TRBD1 15 TRBJ1-5 TRBV18 few TGTGCCAGCTCACCCTCAGGGGGTGGCAATCAGCCCCAGCATTTT CASSPSGGGNQPQHF
TRBD2 14 TRBJ2-1 TRBV20-1 . TGCAGTGCTAGATCGCGGGGGGGCCTGGATGAGCAGTTCTTC CSARSRGGLDEQFF
. 18 TRBJ2-1 TRBV15 . TGTGCCACCAGCAGAAGAGGGACGACAGTCGGGGCTTACAATGAGCAGTTCTTC CATSRRGTTVGAYNEQFF
TRBD1 17 TRBJ1-2 TRBV7-8 few TGTGCCAGCAGCCCAGGACAGGGTTACAGTGGTTACTATGGCTACACCTTC CASSPGQGYSGYYGYTF
TRBD1 14 TRBJ1-1 TRBV20-1 few TGCAGTGCTAGACTCGGACAGGGACGGACTGAAGCTTTCTTT CSARLGQGRTEAFF
TRBD2 22 TRBJ2-2 TRBV4-1 . TGCGCCAGCAGCCAAGAGAGAAGGGTTGGGGCTAGCGGGAGGGCAAGGACCGGGGAGCTGTTTTTT CASSQERRVGASGRARTGELFF
. 11 TRBJ1-1 TRBV20-1 few TGCAGTGCAAGGGACGGACCTGAAGCTTTCTTT CSARDGPEAFF
. 14 TRBJ2-7 TRBV7-8 . TGTGCCAGCAGCCCGAGATGGGGGCCTTACGAGCAGTACTTC CASSPRWGPYEQYF
. 16 TRBJ1-2 TRBV6-5 few TGTGCCAGCAGTTACTCGAGGGGGGTTCCTAACTATGGCTACACCTTC CASSYSRGVPNYGYTF
. 12 TRBJ2-7 TRBV12-3/TRBV12-4 . TGTGCCAGCAGTTTCTGGGGCTACGAGCAGTACTTC CASSFWGYEQYF
. 12 TRBJ1-1 TRBV7-2 . TGTGCCTCGACCCCGGGGGGCACTGAAGCTTTCTTT CASTPGGTEAFF